The 20 T cell receptor beta chains below come from one sample, sequenced in a study of shared clonotypes between healthy human individuals. TCRdb's copy holds only in-frame clones and misses some; the assay was immunoSEQ multiplex PCR. The sample shows about 380,000 clones, roughly 96% of them seen only once. The sequencing input was memory CD8+ T cells sorted from blood. Subset meaning: CD45RO+ cells pooled with CCR7-negative TemRA cells. The receptors derive from a man aged 30-40 years in good health.

The V call is TRBV7-8, the J call TRBJ2-3; no clear D gene. The CDR3 contains 13 residues. From germline, CDR1 is SGHVS and CDR2 FQNEAQ. Trimming left V 5 bases short and J 4 bases short, with 10 bases between. The CDR3 DNA reads TGTGCCAGCAGCAGATTACCTCCAGATACGCAGTATTTT. It translates to CASSRLPPDTQYF.

The chain carries TRBV18 and TRBJ2-4, with 8 bases aligning to TRBD1. The CDR3 totals 18 residues. V lost 3 bases and J lost 0; bases outside the gene matches: 10. Per the germline V gene, CDR1 is KGHSH and CDR2 is LQKENI. CDR3 amino acids: CASSPTVPGGLAKNIQYF. In DNA, the CDR3 is TGTGCCAGCTCACCGACCGTTCCAGGGGGCTTAGCCAAAAACATTCAGTACTTC.

The gene calls are TRBV10-3 and TRBJ2-1; the D gene is possibly TRBD2 (5 bases). The germline V gene encodes CDR1 ENHRY and CDR2 SYGVKD. The CDR3 spans 12 residues. V was pared by 2 bases and J by 15 bases, with 14 bases between. CDR3 region: CAISESRDSAFF. The CDR3 DNA reads as TGTGCCATCAGTGAGAGCCGGGATTCTGCGTTCTTC.

This chain uses TRBV5-4 with TRBJ1-5; 8 bases match TRBD1. Per the germline V gene, CDR1 is SGHNT and CDR2 is YYREEE (reference sequence). The CDR3 is 20 residues long. With V trimmed by 7 bases and J by 4 bases, 25 bases remained unmatched. CDR3 in amino acids: CASPPSPPKRTGSFNQPQHF. CDR3 bases: TGTGCCAGCCCCCCTTCCCCCCCCAAAAGGACAGGGTCGTTTAATCAGCCCCAGCATTTT.

The genes are TRBV6-4 and TRBJ2-1; D is perhaps TRBD2 (6 bases). Germline V gene sequence: CDR1 MRHNA, CDR2 SNTAGT. Trimming took 6 bases from V and 12 from J, leaving 15 bases between them. This CDR3 is 12 amino acids long. The CDR3 region is CASRALFSGQFF. CDR3 coding DNA: TGTGCCAGCAGGGCCCTATTTAGCGGGCAGTTCTTC.

As to this clone: The same CDR3 is also encoded by other DNA sequences in this sample. V gene TRBV5-1 combines with J gene TRBJ2-5; D gene ambiguous. Trimming stripped 5 bases from V and 0 bases from J, with 2 bases between. CDR3 length equals 11 residues. CDR1 is SGHRS and CDR2 is YFSETQ in the germline V gene. CDR3 in amino acids: CASRYQETQYF. The CDR3 DNA follows: TGCGCCAGCAGGTACCAAGAGACCCAGTACTTC. The full variable domain, completed using reference TRBV5-1 and TRBJ2-5, is KAGVTQTPRYLIKTRGQQVTLSCSPISGHRSVSWYQQTPGQGLQFLFEYFSETQRNKGNFPGRFSGRQFSNSRSEMNVSTLELGDSALYLCASRYQETQYFGPGTRLLVL.

The chain joins TRBV5-5 to TRBJ2-2; the D is unclear. The V and J ends lost 1 base and 0 bases respectively, with 7 bases between them. CDR3 size: 15 residues. Germline V lookup: CDR1 SGHKS, CDR2 YYEKEE (reference sequence). The CDR3 loop is CASSLTPANTGELFF. CDR3 DNA sequence: TGTGCCAGCAGCTTGACTCCCGCGAACACCGGGGAGCTGTTTTTT.

A word on this clone: In the same sample, other DNA sequences code for this CDR3. The V gene is TRBV19, the J gene TRBJ2-7; no clear D. Trimming cost V 4 bases and J 0 bases, with 1 base left between them. Germline loops: CDR1 LNHDA, CDR2 SQIVND (reference sequence). The CDR3 spans 11 residues. This CDR3 is CASSNSYEQYF. The CDR3 region has the DNA TGTGCCAGTAGTAACTCCTACGAGCAGTACTTC.

V gene TRBV25-1 combines with J gene TRBJ2-7; D uncertain. Looked up from germline, CDR1 is MGHDK and CDR2 is SYGVNS. V dropped 6 bases and J dropped 3 bases, with 6 bases sitting between them. The CDR3 is made up of 11 amino acids. The chain's CDR3 is CASSHLYEQYF. As DNA, the CDR3 is TGTGCCAGCAGCCATCTCTACGAGCAGTACTTC.

This chain joins TRBV21-1 and TRBJ2-3; the tabulated D call, TRBD2, remains unverified against the DNA. TRBV21-1 is marked as a pseudogene. This CDR3 contains 13 residues. The CDR3 sequence is CAPRIGGTDTQYF. CDR3 coding DNA: TGTGCCCCTCGGATCGGGGGTACAGATACGCAGTATTTT.

About this clone itself: The sample has other DNA sequences that encode this CDR3 too. The rearrangement uses TRBV9 and TRBJ2-7; tentatively, D is TRBD2 (5 bases). The CDR3 covers 13 residues. Germline V CDR1 and CDR2: SGDLS, YYNGEE. The germline V and J ends were trimmed by 0 bases and 7 bases, with 11 bases remaining between them. In DNA form, the CDR3 reads TGTGCCAGCAGCGTAGGGCTAGCTGGTGAGCAGTACTTC. As protein: CASSVGLAGEQYF.

The J gene is TRBJ2-1, the V gene TRBV19, with D perhaps TRBD1 (6 bases). This CDR3 is built from 15 residues. V shed 6 bases and J shed 0 bases, with 12 bases lying between them. CDR1 LNHDA and CDR2 SQIVND come from the germline V gene (reference sequence). CDR3 region: CASRRDKGSYNEQFF. The CDR3 nucleotides are TGTGCCAGTAGAAGGGACAAGGGCTCCTACAATGAGCAGTTCTTC.

V gene TRBV7-9 combines with J gene TRBJ1-2, with D perhaps TRBD1 (6 bases). CDR1 SEHNR and CDR2 FQNEAQ come from the germline V gene (reference sequence). The CDR3 covers 14 residues. V lost 5 bases and J lost 4, with 14 bases in between. CDR3 protein: CASSDGQTFYGYTF. In DNA, the CDR3 is TGTGCCAGCAGCGACGGACAGACCTTCTATGGCTACACCTTC.

V and J are TRBV27 and TRBJ2-7, with D perhaps TRBD1 (6 bases). Germline-derived CDR1 and CDR2 are MNHEY and SMNVEV (reference sequence). The V end was cut by 3 bases, the J end by 3 bases, with 9 bases between. The CDR3 totals 13 residues. Here the CDR3 reads CASSLGHYYEQYF. The CDR3 DNA reads as TGTGCCAGCAGTTTGGGACACTACTACGAGCAGTACTTC.

This clone showed up just once. V gene TRBV7-6 combines with J gene TRBJ2-7, with D possibly being TRBD2 (5 bases). Germline CDR1 is SGHVS and CDR2 is FNYEAQ. The CDR3 is 15 amino acids. Trimming stripped 3 bases from V and 0 bases from J, with 12 bases between. CDR3 residues: CASSFASSNSYEQYF. The DNA for the CDR3 is TGTGCCAGCAGCTTCGCTAGCTCTAACTCCTACGAGCAGTACTTC.

This clone showed up just once. This chain links TRBV2 with TRBJ2-3; D might be TRBD1 or TRBD2, each matching 5 bases. The germline CDR1 and CDR2 sequences are SNHLY and FYNNEI. The CDR3 contains 15 residues. V was pared by 0 bases and J by 2 bases, with 9 bases between. CDR3 protein: CASSEAGTHTDTQYF. The CDR3 DNA sequence: TGTGCCAGCAGTGAAGCCGGGACCCACACAGATACGCAGTATTTT. Drawing the rest from reference TRBV2 and TRBJ2-3, the complete variable domain is EPEVTQTPSHQVTQMGQEVILRCVPISNHLYFYWYRQILGQKVEFLVSFYNNEISEKSEIFDDQFSVERPDGSNFTLKIRSTKLEDSAMYFCASSEAGTHTDTQYFGPGTRLTVL.

The gene calls are TRBV5-1 and TRBJ2-3, with 13 bases that match TRBD2. CDR1 SGHRS and CDR2 YFSETQ come from the germline V gene. This CDR3 is 18 amino acids long. V lost 4 bases, J lost 2 bases, and 10 bases stayed unmatched. In DNA, the CDR3 is TGCGCCAGCAGCGACGGACTAGCGGGAGTTCGGGCCACAGATACGCAGTATTTT. Its translation is CASSDGLAGVRATDTQYF. The full variable domain, rest sourced from reference TRBV5-1 and TRBJ2-3, is KAGVTQTPRYLIKTRGQQVTLSCSPISGHRSVSWYQQTPGQGLQFLFEYFSETQRNKGNFPGRFSGRQFSNSRSEMNVSTLELGDSALYLCASSDGLAGVRATDTQYFGPGTRLTVL.

The V and J genes are TRBV7-9 and TRBJ2-3; the D is unclear. CDR1 and CDR2 (germline): SEHNR, FQNEAQ (reference sequence). This CDR3 spans 13 amino acids. Trimming removed 5 bases from V and 8 bases from J, with 14 bases in between. CDR3 coding DNA: TGTGCCAGCAGCCCCGGACCATCGGGTACGCAGTATTTT. Translation gives CASSPGPSGTQYF.

The genes are TRBV10-3 and TRBJ2-7; 7 nucleotides align to TRBD2. CDR1 ENHRY and CDR2 SYGVKD come from the germline V gene. This CDR3 is 14 amino acids long. V lost 3 bases and J lost 3; bases outside the gene matches: 5. The CDR3 reads CAISDSSGLYEQYF. The CDR3 DNA reads TGTGCCATCAGTGATTCTAGCGGCCTCTACGAGCAGTACTTC.

The chain employs TRBV2 and TRBJ2-3; 7 bases map to TRBD2. The germline V gene encodes CDR1 SNHLY and CDR2 FYNNEI. The CDR3 covers 15 residues. Losses at the gene ends were 8 bases for V and 2 bases for J; bases not matched to a gene: 10. CDR3 loop: CASGEGLAVTDTQYF. Here the CDR3 DNA reads TGTGCCAGCGGGGAGGGTCTAGCGGTCACAGATACGCAGTATTTT.